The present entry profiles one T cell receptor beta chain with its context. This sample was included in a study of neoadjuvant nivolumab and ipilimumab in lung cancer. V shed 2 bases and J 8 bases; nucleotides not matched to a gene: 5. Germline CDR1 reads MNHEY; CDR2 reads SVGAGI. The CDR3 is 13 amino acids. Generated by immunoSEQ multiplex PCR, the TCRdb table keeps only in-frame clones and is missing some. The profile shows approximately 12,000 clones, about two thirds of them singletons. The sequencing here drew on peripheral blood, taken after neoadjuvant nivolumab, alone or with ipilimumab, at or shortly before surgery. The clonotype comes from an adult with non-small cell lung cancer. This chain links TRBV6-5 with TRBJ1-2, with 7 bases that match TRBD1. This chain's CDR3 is CASSYEQGSGYTF. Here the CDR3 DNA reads TGTGCCAGCAGTTACGAACAGGGGAGCGGCTACACCTTC.